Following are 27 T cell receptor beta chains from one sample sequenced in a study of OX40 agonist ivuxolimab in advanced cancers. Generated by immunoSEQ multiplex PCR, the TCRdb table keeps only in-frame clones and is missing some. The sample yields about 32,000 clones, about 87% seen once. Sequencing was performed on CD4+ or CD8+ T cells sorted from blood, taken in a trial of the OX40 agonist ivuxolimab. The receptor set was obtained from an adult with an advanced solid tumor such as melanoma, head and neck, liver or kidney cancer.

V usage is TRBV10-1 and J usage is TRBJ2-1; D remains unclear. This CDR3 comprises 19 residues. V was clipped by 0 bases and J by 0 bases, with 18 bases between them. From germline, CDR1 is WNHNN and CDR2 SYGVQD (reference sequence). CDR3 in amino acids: CASSESWEIVRNSYNEQFF. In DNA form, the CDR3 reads TGCGCCAGCAGTGAGTCTTGGGAAATCGTTAGGAACTCCTACAATGAGCAGTTCTTC.

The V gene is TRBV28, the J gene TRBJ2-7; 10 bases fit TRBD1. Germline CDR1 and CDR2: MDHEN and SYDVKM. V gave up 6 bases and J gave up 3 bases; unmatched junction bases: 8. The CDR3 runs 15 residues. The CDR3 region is CASRVDRGDFYEQYF. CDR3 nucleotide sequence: TGTGCCAGCAGAGTGGACAGGGGGGATTTCTACGAGCAGTACTTC.

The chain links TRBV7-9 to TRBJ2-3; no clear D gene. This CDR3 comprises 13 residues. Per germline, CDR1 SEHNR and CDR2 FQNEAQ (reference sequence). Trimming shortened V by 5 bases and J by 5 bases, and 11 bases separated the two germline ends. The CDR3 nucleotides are TGTGCCAGCAGCCCCCGGACGGAAGATACGCAGTATTTT. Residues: CASSPRTEDTQYF.

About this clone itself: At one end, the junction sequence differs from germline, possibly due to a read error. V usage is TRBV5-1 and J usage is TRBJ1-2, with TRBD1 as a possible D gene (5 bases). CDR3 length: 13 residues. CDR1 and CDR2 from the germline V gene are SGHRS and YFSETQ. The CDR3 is CASSFGGSDGYTF. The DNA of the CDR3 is TGTGCCAGCAGCTTTGGGGGATCAGATGGCTACACCTTC.

Written as DNA, the CDR3 is TGTGCCAGCAGCTTAGGGGCGGGAGGGCCCTCCGAGCAGTACTTC. Its protein is CASSLGAGGPSEQYF. The rearrangement uses TRBV11-2 and TRBJ2-7; 9 positions match TRBD2. After removal of 1 base from V and 6 bases from J, the junction contained 7 bases not matched to a gene. Germline V gene sequence: CDR1 SGHAT, CDR2 FQNNGV. There are 15 residues in the CDR3.

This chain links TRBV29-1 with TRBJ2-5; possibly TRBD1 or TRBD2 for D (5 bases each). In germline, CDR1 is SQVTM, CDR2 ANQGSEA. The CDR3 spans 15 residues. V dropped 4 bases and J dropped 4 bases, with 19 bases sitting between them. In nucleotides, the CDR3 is TGCAGCGTTGCCCTCCCGCGGGCAGGGCGAGAGACCCAGTACTTC. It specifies CSVALPRAGRETQYF.

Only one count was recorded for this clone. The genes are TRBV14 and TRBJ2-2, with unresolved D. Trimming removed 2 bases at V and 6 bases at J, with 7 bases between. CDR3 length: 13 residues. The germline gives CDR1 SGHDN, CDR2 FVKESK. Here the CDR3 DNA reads TGTGCCAGCAGCCAATCCCGTCCCGGGGAGCTGTTTTTT. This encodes CASSQSRPGELFF.

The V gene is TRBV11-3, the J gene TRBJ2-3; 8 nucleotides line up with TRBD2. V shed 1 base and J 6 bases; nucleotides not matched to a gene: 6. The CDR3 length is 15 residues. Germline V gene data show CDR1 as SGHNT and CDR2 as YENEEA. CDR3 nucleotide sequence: TGTGCCAGCAGCTTAGGAGCGGGAGATTTGGATACGCAGTATTTT. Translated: CASSLGAGDLDTQYF.

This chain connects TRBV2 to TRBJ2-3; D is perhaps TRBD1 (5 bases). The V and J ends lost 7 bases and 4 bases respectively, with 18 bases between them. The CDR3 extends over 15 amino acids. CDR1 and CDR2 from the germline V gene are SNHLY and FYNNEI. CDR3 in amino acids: CASTDLDNASDTQYF. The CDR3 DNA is TGTGCCAGCACTGATCTGGACAATGCGTCAGATACGCAGTATTTT.

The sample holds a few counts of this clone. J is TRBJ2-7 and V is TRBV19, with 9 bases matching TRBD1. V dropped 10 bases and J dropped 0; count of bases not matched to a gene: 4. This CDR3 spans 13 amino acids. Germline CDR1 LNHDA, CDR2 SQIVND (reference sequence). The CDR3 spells CATGQGNSYEQYF. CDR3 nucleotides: TGTGCCACCGGACAGGGGAACTCCTACGAGCAGTACTTC.

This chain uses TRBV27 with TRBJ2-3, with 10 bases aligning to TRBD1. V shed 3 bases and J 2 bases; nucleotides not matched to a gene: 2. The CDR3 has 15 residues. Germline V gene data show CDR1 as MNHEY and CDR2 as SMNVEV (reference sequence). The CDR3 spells CASSLGTGVTDTQYF. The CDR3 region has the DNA TGTGCCAGCAGTTTGGGGACAGGGGTCACAGATACGCAGTATTTT.

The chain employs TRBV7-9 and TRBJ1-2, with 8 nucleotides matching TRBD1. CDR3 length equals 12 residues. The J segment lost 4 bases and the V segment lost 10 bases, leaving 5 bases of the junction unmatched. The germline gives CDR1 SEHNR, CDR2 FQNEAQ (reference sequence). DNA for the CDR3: TGTGCCACCGAACAGGGGGGCTATGGCTACACCTTC. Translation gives CATEQGGYGYTF.

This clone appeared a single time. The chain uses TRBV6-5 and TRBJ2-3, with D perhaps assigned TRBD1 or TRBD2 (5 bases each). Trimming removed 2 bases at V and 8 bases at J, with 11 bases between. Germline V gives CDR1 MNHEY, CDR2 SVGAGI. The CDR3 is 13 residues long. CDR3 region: CASSYPGGGTQYF. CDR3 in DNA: TGTGCCAGCAGTTACCCGGGTGGGGGTACGCAGTATTTT.

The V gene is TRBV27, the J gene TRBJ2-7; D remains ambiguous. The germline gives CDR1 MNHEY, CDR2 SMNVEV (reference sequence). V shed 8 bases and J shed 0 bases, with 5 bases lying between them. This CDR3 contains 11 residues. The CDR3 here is CASGTSYEQYF. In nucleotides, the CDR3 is TGTGCCAGCGGAACCTCCTACGAGCAGTACTTC.

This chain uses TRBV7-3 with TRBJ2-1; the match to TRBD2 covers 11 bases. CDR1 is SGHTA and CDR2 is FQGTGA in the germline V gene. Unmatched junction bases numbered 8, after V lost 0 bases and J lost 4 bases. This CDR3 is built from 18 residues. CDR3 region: CASSLTPIAGGRYNEQFF. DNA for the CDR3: TGTGCCAGCAGCTTAACCCCGATAGCGGGGGGGAGATACAATGAGCAGTTCTTC. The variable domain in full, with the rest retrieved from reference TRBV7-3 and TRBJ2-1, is GAGVSQTPSNKVTEKGKYVELRCDPISGHTALYWYRQSLGQGPEFLIYFQGTGAADDSGLPNDRFFAVRPEGSVSTLKIQRTERGDSAVYLCASSLTPIAGGRYNEQFFGPGTRLTVL.

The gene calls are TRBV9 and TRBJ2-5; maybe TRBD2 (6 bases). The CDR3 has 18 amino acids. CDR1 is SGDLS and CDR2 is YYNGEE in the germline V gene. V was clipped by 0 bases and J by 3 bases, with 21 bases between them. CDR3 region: CASSVVPNLEGREETQYF. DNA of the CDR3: TGTGCCAGCAGCGTAGTTCCAAACCTGGAGGGGCGCGAAGAGACCCAGTACTTC. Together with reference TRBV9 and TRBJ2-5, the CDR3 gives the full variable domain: DSGVTQTPKHLITATGQRVTLRCSPRSGDLSVYWYQQSLDQGLQFLIQYYNGEERAKGNILERFSAQQFPDLHSELNLSSLELGDSALYFCASSVVPNLEGREETQYFGPGTRLLVL.

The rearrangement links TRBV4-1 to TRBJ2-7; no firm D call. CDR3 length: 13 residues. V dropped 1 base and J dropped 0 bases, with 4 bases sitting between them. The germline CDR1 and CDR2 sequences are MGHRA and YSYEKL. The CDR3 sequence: CASSQAPSYEQYF. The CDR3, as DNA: TGCGCCAGCAGCCAAGCTCCCTCCTACGAGCAGTACTTC.

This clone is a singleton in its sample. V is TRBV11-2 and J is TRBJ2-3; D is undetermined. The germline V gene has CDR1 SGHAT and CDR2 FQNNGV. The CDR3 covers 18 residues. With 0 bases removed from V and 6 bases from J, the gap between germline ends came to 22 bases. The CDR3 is CASSLDGWEPKVRDTQYF. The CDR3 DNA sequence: TGTGCCAGCAGCTTAGATGGGTGGGAACCTAAAGTTCGGGATACGCAGTATTTT.

This CDR3 reads CSVVVGTNYGYTF. In DNA, the CDR3 is TGCAGCGTTGTAGTAGGGACCAACTATGGCTACACCTTC. This chain links TRBV29-1 with TRBJ1-2, with D possibly matching TRBD1 (5 bases). The CDR3 consists of 13 residues. CDR1 is SQVTM, CDR2 ANQGSEA, per germline. Deletions cut 4 bases from V and 2 bases from J, with 11 bases between.

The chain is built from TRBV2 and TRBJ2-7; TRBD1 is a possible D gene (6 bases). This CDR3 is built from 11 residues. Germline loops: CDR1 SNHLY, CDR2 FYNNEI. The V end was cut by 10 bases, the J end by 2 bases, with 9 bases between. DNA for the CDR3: TGTGCCACCCGGACAGCCTACGAGCAGTACTTC. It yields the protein CATRTAYEQYF.

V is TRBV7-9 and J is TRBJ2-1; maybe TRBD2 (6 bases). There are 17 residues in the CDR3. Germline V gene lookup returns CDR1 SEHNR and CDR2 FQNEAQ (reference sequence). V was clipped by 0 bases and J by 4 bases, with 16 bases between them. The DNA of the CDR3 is TGTGCCAGCAGCTTAGCCCAAGCGGGCACTAAATACAATGAGCAGTTCTTC. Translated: CASSLAQAGTKYNEQFF.

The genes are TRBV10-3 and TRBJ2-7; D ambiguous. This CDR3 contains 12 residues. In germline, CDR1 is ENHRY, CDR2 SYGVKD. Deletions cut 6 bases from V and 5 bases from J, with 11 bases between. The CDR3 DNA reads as TGTGCCATCAGCGTGGACCGTGACGAGCAGTACTTC. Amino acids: CAISVDRDEQYF.

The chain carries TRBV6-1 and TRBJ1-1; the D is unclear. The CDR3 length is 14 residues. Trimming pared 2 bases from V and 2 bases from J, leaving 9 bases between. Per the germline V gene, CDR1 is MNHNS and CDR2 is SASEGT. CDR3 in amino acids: CASSESRGNTEAFF. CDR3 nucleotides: TGTGCCAGCAGTGAATCGCGGGGAAACACTGAAGCTTTCTTT.

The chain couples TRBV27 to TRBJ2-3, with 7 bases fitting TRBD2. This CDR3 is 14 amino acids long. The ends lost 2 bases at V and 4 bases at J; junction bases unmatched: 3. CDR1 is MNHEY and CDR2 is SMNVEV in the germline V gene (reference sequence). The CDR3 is CASSLAGDSDTQYF. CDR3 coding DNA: TGTGCCAGCAGTTTAGCGGGAGATTCAGATACGCAGTATTTT.

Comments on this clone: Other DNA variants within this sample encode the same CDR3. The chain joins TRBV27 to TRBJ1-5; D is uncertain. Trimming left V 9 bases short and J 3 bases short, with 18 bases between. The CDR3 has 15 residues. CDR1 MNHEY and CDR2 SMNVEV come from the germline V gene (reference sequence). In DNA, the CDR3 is TGTGCCAGTAGTCAGACCGGGGTCAACAATCAGCCCCAGCATTTT. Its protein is CASSQTGVNNQPQHF.

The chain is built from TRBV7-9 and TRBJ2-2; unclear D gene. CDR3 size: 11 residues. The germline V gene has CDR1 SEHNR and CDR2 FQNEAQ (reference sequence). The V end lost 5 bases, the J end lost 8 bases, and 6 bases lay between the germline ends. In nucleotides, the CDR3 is TGTGCCAGCAGCCCATTGGGGGAGCTGTTTTTT. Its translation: CASSPLGELFF.

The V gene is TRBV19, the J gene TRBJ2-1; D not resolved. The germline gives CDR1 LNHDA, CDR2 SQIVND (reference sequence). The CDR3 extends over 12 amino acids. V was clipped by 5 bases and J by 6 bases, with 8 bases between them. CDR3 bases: TGTGCCAGTAGTTCAATCCTCAATGAGCAGTTCTTC. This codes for CASSSILNEQFF.